This passage covers 3 T cell receptor beta chains from one sample sequenced in a study of blood T cell repertoires in COVID-19. Libraries were prepared by immunoSEQ multiplex PCR; TCRdb keeps only in-frame clonotypes and omits some of them. The table includes roughly 57,000 clones, approximately 90% detected once. Specimen: peripheral blood. These receptors originate from a man older than 75 with acute or convalescent COVID-19.

The chain uses TRBV2 and TRBJ2-7, with 8 bases fitting TRBD1. The length of the CDR3 is 12 residues. The germline V gene has CDR1 SNHLY and CDR2 FYNNEI. V lost 4 bases, J lost 7 bases, and 3 bases stayed unmatched. The CDR3 reads CASSAQGVEQYF. Written as DNA, the CDR3 is TGTGCCAGCAGTGCACAGGGGGTTGAGCAGTACTTC. Looking up the rest from reference TRBV2 and TRBJ2-7 gives the full variable domain: EPEVTQTPSHQVTQMGQEVILRCVPISNHLYFYWYRQILGQKVEFLVSFYNNEISEKSEIFDDQFSVERPDGSNFTLKIRSTKLEDSAMYFCASSAQGVEQYFGPGTRLTVT.

This chain uses TRBV9 with TRBJ1-1; tentatively, D is TRBD1 (6 bases). V was shortened by 4 bases and J by 5 bases, with 15 bases between the two germline ends. The germline V gene encodes CDR1 SGDLS and CDR2 YYNGEE. The CDR3 is 14 amino acids. CDR3 loop: CASSPGTTITEAFF. CDR3 in DNA: TGTGCCAGCAGCCCCGGGACAACGATTACTGAAGCTTTCTTT.

The chain employs TRBV19 and TRBJ2-3; D is uncertain. V was pared by 10 bases and J by 2 bases, with 16 bases between. The length of the CDR3 is 14 residues. The germline V gene has CDR1 LNHDA and CDR2 SQIVND (reference sequence). This CDR3 is CATSAGGFTDTQYF. The CDR3 DNA sequence: TGTGCCACGTCGGCAGGTGGGTTCACAGATACGCAGTATTTT. The entire variable domain, with the rest obtained from reference TRBV19 and TRBJ2-3, is as follows: DGGITQSPKYLFRKEGQNVTLSCEQNLNHDAMYWYRQDPGQGLRLIYYSQIVNDFQKGDIAEGYSVSREKKESFPLTVTSAQKNPTAFYLCATSAGGFTDTQYFGPGTRLTVL.